The present T cell receptor beta chain was sequenced within a study of OX40 agonist ivuxolimab in advanced cancers. Findings of the study overall: The CD4+ and CD8+ T cells in the blood had expanded clonally by week 6 at 0.1 to 3.0 mg/kg.

For this clone: Antigen unknown.

The CDR3 totals 15 residues. The ends lost 8 bases at V and 3 bases at J; junction bases unmatched: 12. CDR1 and CDR2 (germline): LNHDA, SQIVND (reference sequence). Assay: immunoSEQ multiplex PCR; the TCRdb copy retains only in-frame clones and omits some. Among roughly 66,000 clones listed, about 80% were seen once. The chain has TRBV19 and TRBJ2-7, with TRBD1 matching over 8 bases. This sequence originates from an adult with an advanced solid tumor such as melanoma, head and neck, liver or kidney cancer. The sample consisted of CD4+ or CD8+ T cells sorted from blood, taken in a trial of the OX40 agonist ivuxolimab. This CDR3 is CASRLRGRGGYEQYF. CDR3 sequence (DNA): TGTGCCAGTCGTCTCAGGGGGCGCGGAGGCTACGAGCAGTACTTC.